The rows below give T cell receptor beta chains drawn from one sample of a study of blood T cell repertoires in COVID-19. Some clones are missing from TCRdb's copy, which holds only in-frame ones; the method was immunoSEQ multiplex PCR. Among some 220,000 clones listed, 65% to 85% were seen once. The sample consisted of peripheral blood. These receptors were collected from a woman aged 25 to 39 with COVID-19, enrolled during active disease. CDR3s include the opening cysteine and the closing phenylalanine or tryptophan. Each record gives: clone size, J gene, D gene, V gene, CDR3 DNA, CDR3 protein. D genes are given only for firm matches. Expanded clones are given a class, and other clones once, few, many or no size at all.

clone_size: NA; j_call: TRBJ1-2; d_call: NA; v_call: TRBV2; cdr3_nt: TGTGCCAGCAGTGAAGCGCCAGGTTCTAACTATGGCTACACCTTC; cdr3_aa: CASSEAPGSNYGYTF
clone_size: few; j_call: TRBJ2-7; d_call: NA; v_call: TRBV7-2; cdr3_nt: TGTGCCAGCAGCTTAGGGGGGCGGGGACAGCCCTACGAGCAGTACTTC; cdr3_aa: CASSLGGRGQPYEQYF
clone_size: NA; j_call: TRBJ1-4; d_call: TRBD1; v_call: TRBV24-1; cdr3_nt: TGTGCCACCAGTGATCCGGGACAGGGGGCGGATAATGATGAAAAACTGTTTTTT; cdr3_aa: CATSDPGQGADNDEKLFF
clone_size: NA; j_call: TRBJ2-7; d_call: TRBD1; v_call: TRBV30; cdr3_nt: TGTGCCTGGAGTGAGGGACAGGGGTACGAGCAGTACTTC; cdr3_aa: CAWSEGQGYEQYF
clone_size: NA; j_call: TRBJ1-5; d_call: TRBD1; v_call: TRBV2; cdr3_nt: TGTGCCAGCAGTGATGACAGGGGGCGTCAGCCCCAGCATTTT; cdr3_aa: CASSDDRGRQPQHF
clone_size: NA; j_call: TRBJ1-6; d_call: TRBD1; v_call: TRBV3-1/TRBV3-2; cdr3_nt: TGTGCCAGCAGCCAGATCGGGACAGGATATAATTCACCCCTCCACTTT; cdr3_aa: CASSQIGTGYNSPLHF
clone_size: NA; j_call: TRBJ1-2; d_call: TRBD1; v_call: TRBV30; cdr3_nt: TGTGCCTGGACCCAGGGGGTTCGTGGCTACACCTTC; cdr3_aa: CAWTQGVRGYTF
clone_size: few; j_call: TRBJ2-1; d_call: TRBD2; v_call: TRBV25-1; cdr3_nt: TGTGCCAGCAGTCCCCGGGGTAGCGGGAGGGGTGAGCAGTTCTTC; cdr3_aa: CASSPRGSGRGEQFF
clone_size: NA; j_call: TRBJ1-2; d_call: NA; v_call: TRBV7-2; cdr3_nt: TGTGCCAGCAGCTTAGAATTTGAGCGTTCTAACTATGGCTACACCTTC; cdr3_aa: CASSLEFERSNYGYTF
clone_size: NA; j_call: TRBJ1-2; d_call: NA; v_call: TRBV27; cdr3_nt: TGTGCCAGCAGAACCCGGGCCGGGGGGATCTATGGCTACACCTTC; cdr3_aa: CASRTRAGGIYGYTF
clone_size: NA; j_call: TRBJ1-3; d_call: TRBD1; v_call: TRBV7-9; cdr3_nt: TGTGCCAGCAGCGGACAGGGAACGGCTGGAAACACCATATATTTT; cdr3_aa: CASSGQGTAGNTIYF
clone_size: NA; j_call: TRBJ2-5; d_call: NA; v_call: TRBV28; cdr3_nt: TGTGCCAGCAAAAGAAACGGGTTAATAGAGACCCAGTACTTC; cdr3_aa: CASKRNGLIETQYF
clone_size: few; j_call: TRBJ2-2; d_call: NA; v_call: TRBV19; cdr3_nt: TGTGCCAGTAGTGTGAACAGGGAGGGCGGGGAGCTGTTTTTT; cdr3_aa: CASSVNREGGELFF
clone_size: NA; j_call: TRBJ2-7; d_call: NA; v_call: TRBV6-6; cdr3_nt: TGTGCCAGCAGTTATCGACAGCCTGGAACCTACGAGCAGTACTTC; cdr3_aa: CASSYRQPGTYEQYF
clone_size: once; j_call: TRBJ2-5; d_call: NA; v_call: TRBV9; cdr3_nt: TGTGCCAGCAGCGTAGGAGACAGTCAGGGAACCCAGTACTTC; cdr3_aa: CASSVGDSQGTQYF